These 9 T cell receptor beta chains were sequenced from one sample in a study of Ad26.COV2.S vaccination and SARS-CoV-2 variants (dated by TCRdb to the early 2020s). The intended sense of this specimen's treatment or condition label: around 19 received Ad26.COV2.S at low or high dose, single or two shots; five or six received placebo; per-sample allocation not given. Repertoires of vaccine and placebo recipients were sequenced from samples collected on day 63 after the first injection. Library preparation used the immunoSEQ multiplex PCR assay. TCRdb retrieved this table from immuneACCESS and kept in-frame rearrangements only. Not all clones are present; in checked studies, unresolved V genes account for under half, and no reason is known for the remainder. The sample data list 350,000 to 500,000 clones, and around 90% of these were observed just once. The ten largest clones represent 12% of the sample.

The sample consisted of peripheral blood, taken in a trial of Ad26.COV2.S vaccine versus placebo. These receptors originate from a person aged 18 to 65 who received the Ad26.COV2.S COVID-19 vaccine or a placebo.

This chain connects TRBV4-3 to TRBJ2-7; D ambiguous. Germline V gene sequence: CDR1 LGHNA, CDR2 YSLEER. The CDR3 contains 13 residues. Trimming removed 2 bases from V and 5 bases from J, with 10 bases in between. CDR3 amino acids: CASSQLDGHEQYF. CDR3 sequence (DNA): TGCGCCAGCAGCCAACTCGACGGTCACGAGCAGTACTTC.

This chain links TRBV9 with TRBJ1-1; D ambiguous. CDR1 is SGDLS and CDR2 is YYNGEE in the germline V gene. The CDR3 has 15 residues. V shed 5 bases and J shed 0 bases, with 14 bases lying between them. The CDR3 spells CASSPQTSMNTEAFF. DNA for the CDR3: TGTGCCAGCAGTCCCCAGACATCGATGAACACTGAAGCTTTCTTT.

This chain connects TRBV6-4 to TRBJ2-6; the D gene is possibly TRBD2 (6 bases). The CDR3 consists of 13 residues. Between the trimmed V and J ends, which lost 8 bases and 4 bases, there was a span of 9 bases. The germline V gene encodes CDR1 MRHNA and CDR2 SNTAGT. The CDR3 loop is CASRGTGANVLTF. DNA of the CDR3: TGTGCCAGCCGGGGGACCGGGGCCAACGTCCTGACTTTC.

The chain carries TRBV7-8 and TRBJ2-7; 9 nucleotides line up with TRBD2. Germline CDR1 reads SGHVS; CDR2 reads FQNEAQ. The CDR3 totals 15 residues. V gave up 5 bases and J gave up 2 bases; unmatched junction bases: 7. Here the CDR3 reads CASSDWTSETYEQYF. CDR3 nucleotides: TGTGCCAGCAGCGACTGGACTAGCGAGACCTACGAGCAGTACTTC. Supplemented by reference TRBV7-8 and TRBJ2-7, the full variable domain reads GAGVSQSPRYKVAKRGQDVALRCDPISGHVSLFWYQQALGQGPEFLTYFQNEAQLDKSGLPSDRFFAERPEGSVSTLKIQRTQQEDSAVYLCASSDWTSETYEQYFGPGTRLTVT.

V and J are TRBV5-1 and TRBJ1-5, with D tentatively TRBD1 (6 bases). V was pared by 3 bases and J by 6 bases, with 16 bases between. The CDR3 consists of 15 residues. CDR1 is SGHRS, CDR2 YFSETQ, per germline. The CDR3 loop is CASSSMGASGQPQHF. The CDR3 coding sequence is TGCGCCAGCAGCTCCATGGGGGCCTCGGGTCAGCCCCAGCATTTT.

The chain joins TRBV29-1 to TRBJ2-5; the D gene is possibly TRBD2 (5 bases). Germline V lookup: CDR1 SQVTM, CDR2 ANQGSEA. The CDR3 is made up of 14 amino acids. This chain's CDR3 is CNSGDGGMAETQYF. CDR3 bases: TGCAACTCTGGAGACGGAGGTATGGCAGAGACCCAGTACTTC.

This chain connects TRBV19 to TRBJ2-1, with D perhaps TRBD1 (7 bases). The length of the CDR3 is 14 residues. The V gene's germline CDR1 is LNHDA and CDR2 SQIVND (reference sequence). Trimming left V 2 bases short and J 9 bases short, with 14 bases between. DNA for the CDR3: TGTGCCAGTAGTATAACCTCAGGGGGAGGTGAGCAGTTCTTC. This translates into CASSITSGGGEQFF.

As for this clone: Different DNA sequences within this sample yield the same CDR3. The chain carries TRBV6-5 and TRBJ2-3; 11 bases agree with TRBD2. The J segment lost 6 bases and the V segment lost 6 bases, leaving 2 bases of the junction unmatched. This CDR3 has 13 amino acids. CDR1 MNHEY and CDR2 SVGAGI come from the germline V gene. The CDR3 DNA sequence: TGTGCCAGCAGCCGGACTAGCGGGGATACGCAGTATTTT. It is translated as CASSRTSGDTQYF.

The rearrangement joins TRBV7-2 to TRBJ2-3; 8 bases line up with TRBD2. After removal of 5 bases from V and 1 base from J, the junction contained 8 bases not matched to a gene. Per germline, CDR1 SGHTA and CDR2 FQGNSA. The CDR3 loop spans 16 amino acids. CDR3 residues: CASSPFGGVGTDTQYF. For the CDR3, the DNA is TGTGCCAGCAGCCCTTTCGGGGGGGTTGGCACAGATACGCAGTATTTT.